These 30 T cell receptor beta chains came from one sample sequenced in a study of blood T cell repertoires in COVID-19. Method: immunoSEQ multiplex PCR; TCRdb's copy keeps in-frame clones and lacks some. The sample shows approximately 280,000 clones, 75% to 90% of them seen only once. The specimen sequenced was peripheral blood. The origin of the receptors is a woman younger than 45 who had recovered from COVID-19.

The chain joins TRBV18 to TRBJ2-7, with 7 bases lining up with TRBD2. Germline V CDR1 and CDR2: KGHSH, LQKENI. V shed 0 bases, J shed 0 bases, and the junction held 2 bases outside the gene matches. CDR3 length: 15 amino acids. The CDR3 region is CASSPPGLSSYEQYF. The CDR3 region has the DNA TGTGCCAGCTCACCACCGGGACTATCCTCCTACGAGCAGTACTTC.

In its sample, this clone was seen a few times. The chain employs TRBV5-1 and TRBJ2-2; TRBD2 is a possible D gene (5 bases). This CDR3 comprises 13 residues. The germline gives CDR1 SGHRS, CDR2 YFSETQ. V was cut by 0 bases and J by 5 bases, with 5 bases left in between. The DNA of the CDR3 is TGCGCCAGCAGCTTGGGAGGGACCGGGGAGCTGTTTTTT. It specifies CASSLGGTGELFF.

This rearrangement joins TRBV7-8 to TRBJ1-2; 11 nucleotides align to TRBD1. The CDR3 is made up of 16 amino acids. J gave up 4 bases and V 1 base, and 5 bases lay outside the gene matches. The V gene's germline CDR1 is SGHVS and CDR2 FQNEAQ. The CDR3 here is CASSLGRDRGAYGYTF. The CDR3 bases are TGTGCCAGCAGCTTAGGGAGGGACAGGGGGGCCTATGGCTACACCTTC.

This chain links TRBV27 with TRBJ2-5; perhaps TRBD1 as D (6 bases). The germline V and J ends were trimmed by 7 bases and 1 base, with 13 bases remaining between them. The CDR3 spans 14 residues. Germline CDR1 reads MNHEY; CDR2 reads SMNVEV (reference sequence). Written as DNA, the CDR3 is TGTGCCAGCAAACCCCCAGGGGTCCAAGAGACCCAGTACTTC. The encoded protein is CASKPPGVQETQYF.

Notes on this clone: The same CDR3 also results from other DNA sequences found in this sample. J is TRBJ1-5 and V is TRBV6-2 or TRBV6-3, with D unclear. The germline V gene has CDR1 MNHEY and CDR2 SVGEGT. CDR3 length: 12 amino acids. V was cut by 2 bases and J by 7 bases, with 6 bases left in between. This CDR3 reads CASSYPVQPQHF. CDR3 DNA: TGTGCCAGCAGTTACCCGGTGCAGCCCCAGCATTTT.

This sequence joins TRBV10-2 and TRBJ2-3; the D is unclear. Germline assignment: CDR1 WSHSY and CDR2 SAAADI. With 9 bases removed from V and 4 bases from J, the gap between germline ends came to 14 bases. The CDR3 totals 13 residues. The CDR3 here is CASQAPLSDTQYF. CDR3 nucleotide sequence: TGCGCCAGTCAGGCGCCGCTTTCAGATACGCAGTATTTT.

The chain joins TRBV7-2 to TRBJ2-4; D not resolved. CDR1 and CDR2 from the germline V gene are SGHTA and FQGNSA. The length of the CDR3 is 13 residues. V lost 1 base, J lost 6 bases, and 7 bases lay in between. CDR3 protein: CASSLGGTNIQYF. CDR3 nucleotide sequence: TGTGCCAGCAGCTTAGGAGGCACAAACATTCAGTACTTC.

The chain uses TRBV5-1 and TRBJ2-3; TRBD2 matches at 14 bases. The trim removed 4 bases at V and 4 bases at J, leaving 5 bases unmatched. The CDR3 has 16 residues. Germline CDR1 is SGHRS and CDR2 is YFSETQ. This CDR3 is CASSETSGGAADTQYF. In nucleotides, the CDR3 is TGCGCCAGCAGCGAGACTAGCGGGGGGGCCGCAGATACGCAGTATTTT.

In its sample, this clone was seen a few times. The chain is built from TRBV28 and TRBJ1-2; 7 bases fit TRBD1. With V trimmed by 7 bases and J by 11 bases, 7 bases remained unmatched. There are 11 residues in the CDR3. Germline V gene lookup returns CDR1 MDHEN and CDR2 SYDVKM. The CDR3 nucleotides are TGTGCCAGCAACCGGGACAGTCAATACACCTTC. Translated, it gives CASNRDSQYTF.

The chain uses TRBV5-1 and TRBJ2-1, with 12 bases aligning to TRBD2. This CDR3 has 15 amino acids. Germline assignment: CDR1 SGHRS and CDR2 YFSETQ. V shed 4 bases, J shed 4 bases, and the junction held 3 bases outside the gene matches. This chain's CDR3 is CASSGLAGPYNEQFF. CDR3 bases: TGCGCCAGCAGCGGACTAGCGGGGCCTTACAATGAGCAGTTCTTC.

CDR3 residues: CASSDRDRGRDEQFF. The CDR3 coding sequence is TGTGCCAGTAGTGACCGGGACAGGGGGAGAGATGAGCAGTTCTTC. The V gene is TRBV19, the J gene TRBJ2-1; 11 bases agree with TRBD1. This CDR3 spans 15 amino acids. The V segment lost 5 bases and the J segment 8 bases; nucleotides outside the gene matches: 8. The germline CDR1 and CDR2 sequences are LNHDA and SQIVND (reference sequence).

CDR3 sequence: CAWSLPLTGLAGANVLTF. In DNA form, the CDR3 reads TGTGCCTGGAGCCTACCACTGACAGGGTTGGCTGGGGCCAACGTCCTGACTTTC. The V call is TRBV30, the J call TRBJ2-6; 7 nucleotides match TRBD1. The CDR3 is made up of 18 amino acids. With V trimmed by 3 bases and J by 2 bases, 13 bases remained unmatched. CDR1 GTSNPN and CDR2 SVGIG come from the germline V gene (reference sequence).

This chain joins TRBV6-5 and TRBJ2-1, with TRBD2 matching 12 bases. Germline-derived CDR1 and CDR2 are MNHEY and SVGAGI. The CDR3 runs to 14 residues. Trimming took 7 bases from V and 6 from J; bases not matched to a gene: 4. The CDR3 DNA reads TGTGCCAGCACTAGCGGGAGGGCCGTCAATGAGCAGTTCTTC. This sequence encodes CASTSGRAVNEQFF.

This chain uses TRBV30 with TRBJ1-2; weak D call: TRBD1 (6 bases). Germline values: CDR1 GTSNPN, CDR2 SVGIG (reference sequence). The CDR3 extends over 13 amino acids. The V gene lost 2 bases and the J gene lost 5 bases, with 12 bases spanning the gap. CDR3 nucleotides: TGTGCCTGGAGTACAGGGCGAGGTTATGGCTACACCTTC. Translated: CAWSTGRGYGYTF.

The genes are TRBV18 and TRBJ2-5; 9 positions agree with TRBD1. The CDR3 runs 15 residues. V lost 3 bases, J lost 1 base, and 3 bases stayed unmatched. The germline V gene encodes CDR1 KGHSH and CDR2 LQKENI. CDR3 sequence (DNA): TGTGCCAGCTCACCGGGACAGGGTTCCCAAGAGACCCAGTACTTC. Residues: CASSPGQGSQETQYF.

This clone has a handful of counts. V usage is TRBV7-9 and J usage is TRBJ1-2, with D possibly TRBD1 on 5 matching bases. The CDR3 is made up of 14 amino acids. V gave up 4 bases and J gave up 6 bases, with 15 bases separating them. Germline V gene lookup returns CDR1 SEHNR and CDR2 FQNEAQ (reference sequence). CDR3 in amino acids: CASSSGQTAHGYTF. CDR3 nucleotides: TGTGCCAGCAGCTCAGGCCAGACAGCCCATGGCTACACCTTC.

The chain combines TRBV11-2 with TRBJ2-5; D is undetermined. Between the trimmed V and J ends, which lost 5 bases and 5 bases, there was a span of 6 bases. The CDR3 totals 11 residues. Germline values: CDR1 SGHAT, CDR2 FQNNGV. The CDR3 reads CASSPRETQYF. The CDR3 DNA follows: TGTGCCAGCAGCCCGCGGGAGACCCAGTACTTC.

The chain is built from TRBV7-9 and TRBJ1-3; D gene unclear. The ends were cut back, 7 bases at V and 2 bases at J, with 18 bases in the middle. This CDR3 is 16 amino acids long. Germline V gene data show CDR1 as SEHNR and CDR2 as FQNEAQ (reference sequence). This chain's CDR3 is CASIRGGSTTGNTIYF. The CDR3 DNA is TGTGCCAGCATCCGGGGTGGATCCACCACTGGAAACACCATATATTTT.

As to this clone: Within the sample, other DNA sequences also encode this same CDR3. This sequence joins TRBV24-1 and TRBJ1-1, with D unclear. V lost 5 bases, J lost 1 base, and 4 bases lay in between. The CDR3 extends over 12 amino acids. Germline CDR1 is KGHDR and CDR2 is SFDVKD. The CDR3 nucleotides read TGTGCCACCAGTGGAGGGAACACTGAAGCTTTCTTT. This sequence encodes CATSGGNTEAFF.

The rearrangement joins TRBV6-5 to TRBJ2-1; 7 bases are shared with TRBD2. V lost 7 bases and J lost 5; bases outside the gene matches: 11. This CDR3 has 15 amino acids. Germline V lookup: CDR1 MNHEY, CDR2 SVGAGI. For the CDR3, the DNA is TGTGCCAGCACCCAGGTACGGGAGGCAAACAATGAGCAGTTCTTC. It specifies CASTQVREANNEQFF.

This sequence joins TRBV7-8 and TRBJ2-1; 9 bases are a match to TRBD2. The CDR3 is 19 amino acids. The J segment lost 0 bases and the V segment lost 5 bases, leaving 14 bases of the junction unmatched. The germline CDR1 and CDR2 sequences are SGHVS and FQNEAQ. The CDR3 nucleotides are TGTGCCAGCAGCGAGATAGCGGGGGTTATAGTTAGCTCCTACAATGAGCAGTTCTTC. It specifies CASSEIAGVIVSSYNEQFF.

The V gene is TRBV7-9, the J gene TRBJ1-2; TRBD1 is a possible D gene (5 bases). This CDR3 is built from 13 residues. Germline V lookup: CDR1 SEHNR, CDR2 FQNEAQ (reference sequence). V was shortened by 4 bases and J by 4 bases, with 10 bases between the two germline ends. This CDR3 reads CASSYDSPYGYTF. The CDR3 region has the DNA TGTGCCAGCAGCTATGACAGCCCCTATGGCTACACCTTC.

The chain links TRBV29-1 to TRBJ1-2; D might be TRBD1 (5 bases). The V and J ends lost 8 bases and 4 bases respectively, with 17 bases between them. Per germline, CDR1 SQVTM and CDR2 ANQGSEA. This CDR3 comprises 13 residues. The CDR3 protein is CSSDAGLGYGYTF. DNA of the CDR3: TGCAGCTCCGACGCGGGGCTTGGCTATGGCTACACCTTC.

This clone has just a few counts. This chain links TRBV28 with TRBJ1-3; the match to TRBD1 covers 8 bases. From germline, CDR1 is MDHEN and CDR2 SYDVKM. The CDR3 sequence is 16 residues long. With V trimmed by 4 bases and J by 0 bases, 5 bases remained unmatched. For the CDR3, the DNA is TGTGCCAGCAGTTCCCTCAGGGGGCCCTCTGGAAACACCATATATTTT. Encoded protein: CASSSLRGPSGNTIYF. Full variable domain (remainder filled in from reference TRBV28 and TRBJ1-3): DVKVTQSSRYLVKRTGEKVFLECVQDMDHENMFWYRQDPGLGLRLIYFSYDVKMKEKGDIPEGYSVSREKKERFSLILESASTNQTSMYLCASSSLRGPSGNTIYFGEGSWLTVV.

The chain carries TRBV20-1 and TRBJ2-3; D not certain. The CDR3 runs 15 residues. Germline CDR1 is DFQATT and CDR2 is SNEGSKA (reference sequence). Trimming stripped 3 bases from V and 2 bases from J, with 15 bases between. CDR3 sequence (DNA): TGCAGTGCTAGTGATCGAGTAATCCCCACAGATACGCAGTATTTT. Translation gives CSASDRVIPTDTQYF.

The gene calls are TRBV25-1 and TRBJ2-1, with TRBD2 matching over 12 bases. The CDR3 is 13 residues long. Germline CDR1 reads MGHDK; CDR2 reads SYGVNS. V dropped 6 bases and J dropped 7; count of bases not matched to a gene: 1. The chain's CDR3 is CASRTSGGNEQFF. The CDR3 bases are TGTGCCAGCAGGACTAGCGGGGGTAATGAGCAGTTCTTC.

The CDR3: CATSDTRTGSNEAFF. The CDR3 DNA is TGTGCCACCAGTGATACTCGGACAGGCTCCAACGAAGCTTTCTTT. This chain joins TRBV24-1 and TRBJ1-1; 7 bases are shared with TRBD1. The ends lost 3 bases at V and 8 bases at J; junction bases unmatched: 11. Germline CDR1 KGHDR, CDR2 SFDVKD. The CDR3 runs 15 residues.

This clone appeared once. The chain uses TRBV12-3 or TRBV12-4 and TRBJ1-1; TRBD1 agrees at 8 bases. V lost 6 bases, J lost 8 bases, and 8 bases stayed unmatched. The CDR3 has 13 amino acids. The CDR3 loop is CASSRDRGGEAFF. The CDR3 nucleotides read TGTGCCAGCAGCCGTGACAGGGGTGGGGAAGCTTTCTTT.

The chain combines TRBV5-1 with TRBJ1-1; D gene uncertain. CDR3 length: 12 residues. Trimming cost V 3 bases and J 7 bases, with 10 bases left between them. Looked up from germline, CDR1 is SGHRS and CDR2 is YFSETQ. The CDR3 is CASSSVTDEAFF. Written as DNA, the CDR3 is TGCGCCAGCAGCTCAGTCACAGATGAAGCTTTCTTT.

The chain employs TRBV6-5 and TRBJ2-7; D perhaps matches TRBD2 (5 bases). V was cut by 0 bases and J by 0 bases, with 12 bases left in between. Germline CDR1 and CDR2: MNHEY and SVGAGI. The CDR3 totals 16 residues. The CDR3 bases are TGTGCCAGCAGTTACTCGACTACTCGGAGCTCCTACGAGCAGTACTTC. Its translation is CASSYSTTRSSYEQYF.